This T cell receptor (beta chain) was documented in a study of blood T cell repertoires in COVID-19. Overall study: PBMCs, B-cell-depleted T cells, or T cells were the source of the cDNA or gDNA that made up the material.

Self-reported history from a screening survey and questionnaire set each donor's cohort. The authors' processing: Reference gene primer amplification gave nucleated cell count estimates. Profiled with immunoSEQ multiplex PCR; TCRdb holds only in-frame clones, not every one. The V and J calls and clone size come from that table; D and trimming were worked out from the DNA. The sample shows 200,000 to 250,000 clones, nearly 90% of them seen only once. CDR3 length: 13 amino acids. Germline V CDR1 and CDR2: MNHEY, SMNVEV (reference sequence). V lost 6 bases and J 3 bases, leaving 12 bases between the germline ends.

This clonotype was obtained from a young man who had been exposed to COVID-19. The gene calls are TRBV27 and TRBJ2-7; TRBD1 might be the D (6 bases). Sequencing input: PBMCs or T cells enriched from blood (not recorded which). This CDR3 is CASRKGHNYEQYF. The CDR3, as DNA: TGTGCCAGCAGAAAGGGACACAACTACGAGCAGTACTTC.